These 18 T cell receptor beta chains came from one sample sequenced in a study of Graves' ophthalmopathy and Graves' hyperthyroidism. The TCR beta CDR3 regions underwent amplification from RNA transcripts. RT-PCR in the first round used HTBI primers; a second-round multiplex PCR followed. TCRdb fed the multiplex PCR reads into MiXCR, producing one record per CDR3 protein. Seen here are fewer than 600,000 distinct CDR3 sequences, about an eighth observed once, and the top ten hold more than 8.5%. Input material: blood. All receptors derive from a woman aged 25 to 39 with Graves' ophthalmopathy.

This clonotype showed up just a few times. The CDR3 sequence: CASSRGLAPPHGTDTQYF. CDR3 nucleotides: TGTGCCAGCAGTAGAGGACTAGCCCCACCCCACGGCACAGATACGCAGTATTTT. V gene TRBV27 combines with J gene TRBJ2-3, with TRBD2 matching over 8 bases. This CDR3 spans 18 amino acids. Trimming at V came to 5 bases and at J to 1 base, leaving 14 bases not matched to a gene. CDR1 and CDR2 (germline): MNHEY, SMNVEV (reference sequence).

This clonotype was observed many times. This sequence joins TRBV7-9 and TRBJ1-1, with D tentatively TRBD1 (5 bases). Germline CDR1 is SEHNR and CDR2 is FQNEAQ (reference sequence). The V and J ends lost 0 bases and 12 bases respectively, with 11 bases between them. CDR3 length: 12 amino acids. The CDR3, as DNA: TGTGCCAGCAGCTTAGCTGAGGGGATGACTTTCTTT. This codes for CASSLAEGMTFF.

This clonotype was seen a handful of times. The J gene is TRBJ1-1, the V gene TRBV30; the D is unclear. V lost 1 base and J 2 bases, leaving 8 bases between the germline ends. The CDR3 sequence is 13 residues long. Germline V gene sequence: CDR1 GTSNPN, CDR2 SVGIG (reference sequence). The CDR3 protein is CAWSERVNTEAFF. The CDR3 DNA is TGTGCCTGGAGTGAGAGGGTCAACACTGAAGCTTTCTTT.

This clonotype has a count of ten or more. This CDR3 reads CASSSRGADGEGYTF. CDR3 DNA: TGTGCCAGCAGCTCACGCGGGGCGGACGGGGAAGGCTACACCTTC. The chain links TRBV7-9 to TRBJ1-2, with TRBD1 as a possible D gene (5 bases). Germline-derived CDR1 and CDR2 are SEHNR and FQNEAQ (reference sequence). The length of the CDR3 is 15 residues. Trimming stripped 4 bases from V and 8 bases from J, with 20 bases between. Full variable domain (missing parts from reference TRBV7-9 and TRBJ1-2): DTGVSQNPRHKITKRGQNVTFRCDPISEHNRLYWYRQTLGQGPEFLTYFQNEAQLEKSRLLSDRFSAERPKGSFSTLEIQRTEQGDSAMYLCASSSRGADGEGYTFGSGTRLTVV.

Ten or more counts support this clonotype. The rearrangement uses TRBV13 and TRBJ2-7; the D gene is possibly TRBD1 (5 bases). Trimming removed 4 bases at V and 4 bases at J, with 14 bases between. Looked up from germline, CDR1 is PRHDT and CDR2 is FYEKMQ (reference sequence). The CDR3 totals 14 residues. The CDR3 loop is CASSSRQGFYEQYF. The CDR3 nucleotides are TGTGCCAGCAGCTCTCGTCAGGGATTTTACGAGCAGTACTTC.

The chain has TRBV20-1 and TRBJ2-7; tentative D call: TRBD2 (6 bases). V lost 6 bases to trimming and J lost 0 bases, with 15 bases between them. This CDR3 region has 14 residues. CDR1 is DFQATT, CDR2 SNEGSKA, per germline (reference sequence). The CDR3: CSAGTQISSYEQYF. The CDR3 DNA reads TGCAGTGCGGGGACTCAGATCTCCTCCTACGAGCAGTACTTC.

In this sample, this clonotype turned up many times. The CDR3 loop reads CASSQDPGGELFF. The DNA for the CDR3 is TGCGCCAGCAGCCAAGATCCGGGGGGGGAGCTGTTTTTT. The chain uses TRBV4-1 and TRBJ2-2, with D perhaps TRBD2 (5 bases). Trimming removed 0 bases from V and 8 bases from J, with 7 bases in between. The CDR3 has 13 amino acids. Looked up from germline, CDR1 is MGHRA and CDR2 is YSYEKL.

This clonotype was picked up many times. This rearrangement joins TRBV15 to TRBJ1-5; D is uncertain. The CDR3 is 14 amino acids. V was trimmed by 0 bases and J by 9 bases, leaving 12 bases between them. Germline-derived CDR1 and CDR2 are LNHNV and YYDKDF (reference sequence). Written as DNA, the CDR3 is TGTGCCACCAGCAGAGATTATCTGTACGCGCCCCAGCATTTT. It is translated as CATSRDYLYAPQHF.

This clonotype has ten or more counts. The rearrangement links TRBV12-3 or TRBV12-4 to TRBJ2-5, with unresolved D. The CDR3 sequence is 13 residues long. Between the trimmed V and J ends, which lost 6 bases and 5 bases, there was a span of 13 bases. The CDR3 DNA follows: TGTGCCAGCAGGCCGACATATGTTGAGACCCAGTACTTC. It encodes CASRPTYVETQYF.

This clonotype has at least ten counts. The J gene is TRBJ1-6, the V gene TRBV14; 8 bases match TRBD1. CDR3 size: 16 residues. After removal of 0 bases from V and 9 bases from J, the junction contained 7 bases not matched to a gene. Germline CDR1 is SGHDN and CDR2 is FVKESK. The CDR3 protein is CASSQDWAGGGSPLHF. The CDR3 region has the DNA TGTGCCAGCAGCCAAGATTGGGCAGGGGGCGGTTCACCCCTCCACTTT.

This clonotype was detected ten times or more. CDR3 bases: TGTGCCAGCACTGTGAGGGGGCCCATAAGCTCCTACGAGCAGTACTTC. Its protein product is CASTVRGPISSYEQYF. The chain joins TRBV28 to TRBJ2-7; 7 bases match TRBD1. Unmatched junction bases numbered 12, after V lost 7 bases and J lost 0 bases. CDR1 is MDHEN, CDR2 SYDVKM, per germline. This CDR3 has 16 residues.

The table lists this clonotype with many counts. As DNA, the CDR3 is TGTGCCAGCAGTGAAATAGAATCCTATGAAGCTTTCTTT. Translating it yields CASSEIESYEAFF. The chain is built from TRBV2 and TRBJ1-1, with no clear D. V lost 2 bases, J lost 7 bases, and 11 bases lay in between. Germline V lookup: CDR1 SNHLY, CDR2 FYNNEI. The CDR3 loop spans 13 amino acids.

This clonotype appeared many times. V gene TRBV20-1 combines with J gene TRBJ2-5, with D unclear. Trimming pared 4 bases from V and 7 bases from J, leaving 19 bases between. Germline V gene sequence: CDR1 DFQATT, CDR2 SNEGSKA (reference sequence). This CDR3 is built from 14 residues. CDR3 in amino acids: CSATPLEALATQYF. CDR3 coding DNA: TGCAGTGCTACCCCCCTCGAGGCGCTCGCGACCCAGTACTTC.

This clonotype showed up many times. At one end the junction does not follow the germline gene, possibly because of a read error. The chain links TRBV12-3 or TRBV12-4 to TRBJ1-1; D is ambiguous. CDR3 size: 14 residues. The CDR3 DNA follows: TGTGCCAACAGTTTACAAGCTACGGACACTGAAGCTTTCTTT. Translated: CANSLQATDTEAFF.

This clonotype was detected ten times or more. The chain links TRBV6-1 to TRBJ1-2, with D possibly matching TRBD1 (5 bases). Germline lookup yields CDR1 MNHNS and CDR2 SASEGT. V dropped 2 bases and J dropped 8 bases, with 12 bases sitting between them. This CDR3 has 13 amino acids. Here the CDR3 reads CASSEWRGGGYTF. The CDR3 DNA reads TGTGCCAGCAGTGAATGGAGGGGTGGAGGCTACACCTTC.

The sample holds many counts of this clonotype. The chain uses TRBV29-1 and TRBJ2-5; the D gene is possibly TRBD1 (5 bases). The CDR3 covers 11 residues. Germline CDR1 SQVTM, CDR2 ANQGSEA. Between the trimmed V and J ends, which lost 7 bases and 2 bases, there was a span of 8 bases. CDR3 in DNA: TGCAGCGCTAGACAGCAAGAGACCCAGTACTTC. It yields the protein CSARQQETQYF.

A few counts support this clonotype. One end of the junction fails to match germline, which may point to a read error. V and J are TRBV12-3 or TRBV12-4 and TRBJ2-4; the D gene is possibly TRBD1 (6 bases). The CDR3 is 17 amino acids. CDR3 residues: CASSSGRGGLTKNIKYF. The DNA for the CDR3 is TGTGCCAGCAGCTCAGGCAGGGGCGGCTTAACTAAAAACATTAAGTACTTC.

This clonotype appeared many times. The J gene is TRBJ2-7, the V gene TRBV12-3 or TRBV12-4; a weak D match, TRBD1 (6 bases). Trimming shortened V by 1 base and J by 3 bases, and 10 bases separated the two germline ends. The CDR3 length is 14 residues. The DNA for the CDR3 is TGTGCCAGCAGTTTAGAACAGGGTCGCTACGAGCAGTACTTC. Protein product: CASSLEQGRYEQYF.